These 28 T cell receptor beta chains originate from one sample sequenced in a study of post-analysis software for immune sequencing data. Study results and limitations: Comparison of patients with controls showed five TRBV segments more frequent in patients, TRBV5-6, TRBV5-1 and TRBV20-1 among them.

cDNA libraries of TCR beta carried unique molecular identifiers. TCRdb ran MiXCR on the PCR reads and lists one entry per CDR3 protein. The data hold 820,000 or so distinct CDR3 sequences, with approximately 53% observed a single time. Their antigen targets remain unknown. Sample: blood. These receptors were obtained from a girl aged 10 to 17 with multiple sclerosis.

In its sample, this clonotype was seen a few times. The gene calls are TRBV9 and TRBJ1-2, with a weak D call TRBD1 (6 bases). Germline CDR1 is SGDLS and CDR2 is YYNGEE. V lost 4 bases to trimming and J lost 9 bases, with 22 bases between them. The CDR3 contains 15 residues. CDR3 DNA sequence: TGTGCCAGCAGCCTAGACGACCGACAGGAGATGAGCTACACCTTC. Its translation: CASSLDDRQEMSYTF.

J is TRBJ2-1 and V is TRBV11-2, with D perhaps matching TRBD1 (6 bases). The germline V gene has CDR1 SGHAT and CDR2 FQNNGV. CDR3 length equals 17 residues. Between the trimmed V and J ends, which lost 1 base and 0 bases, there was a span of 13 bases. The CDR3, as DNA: TGTGCCAGCAGCTTAGGCACGACAGGTGGCTCCTACAATGAGCAGTTCTTC. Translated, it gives CASSLGTTGGSYNEQFF. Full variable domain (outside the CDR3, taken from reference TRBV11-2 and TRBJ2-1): EAGVAQSPRYKIIEKRQSVAFWCNPISGHATLYWYQQILGQGPKLLIQFQNNGVVDDSQLPKDRFSAERLKGVDSTLKIQPAKLEDSAVYLCASSLGTTGGSYNEQFFGPGTRLTVL.

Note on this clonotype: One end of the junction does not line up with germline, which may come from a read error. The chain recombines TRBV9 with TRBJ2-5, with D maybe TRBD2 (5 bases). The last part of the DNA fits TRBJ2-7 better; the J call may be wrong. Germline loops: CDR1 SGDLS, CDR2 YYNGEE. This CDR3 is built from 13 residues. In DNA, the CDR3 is TGTGTCAGCAGCGGATCTCTCGGTACCGAGCAGTACTTC. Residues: CVSSGSLGTEQYF.

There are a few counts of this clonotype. The DNA of the CDR3 is TGCAGCGTTCCCTGGTTTATAGGGGAGACCCAGTACTTC. Residues: CSVPWFIGETQYF. The genes are TRBV29-1 and TRBJ2-5; no firm D call. Germline CDR1 and CDR2: SQVTM and ANQGSEA. Trimming took off 5 bases at V and 5 bases at J, with 15 bases between the two ends. The CDR3 totals 13 residues.

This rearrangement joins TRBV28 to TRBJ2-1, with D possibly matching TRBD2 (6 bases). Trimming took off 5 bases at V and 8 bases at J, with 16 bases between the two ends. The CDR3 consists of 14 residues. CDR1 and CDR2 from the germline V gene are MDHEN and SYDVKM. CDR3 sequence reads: CASSPRLVPDEQFF. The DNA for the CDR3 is TGTGCCAGCAGTCCCCGACTAGTACCGGATGAGCAGTTCTTC.

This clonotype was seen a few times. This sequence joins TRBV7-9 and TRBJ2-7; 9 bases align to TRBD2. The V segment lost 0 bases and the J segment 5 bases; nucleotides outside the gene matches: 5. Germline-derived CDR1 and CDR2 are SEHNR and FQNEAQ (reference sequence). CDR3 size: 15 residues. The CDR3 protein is CASSLAAGGVNEQYF. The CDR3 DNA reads TGTGCCAGCAGCTTAGCCGCGGGGGGGGTGAACGAGCAGTACTTC.

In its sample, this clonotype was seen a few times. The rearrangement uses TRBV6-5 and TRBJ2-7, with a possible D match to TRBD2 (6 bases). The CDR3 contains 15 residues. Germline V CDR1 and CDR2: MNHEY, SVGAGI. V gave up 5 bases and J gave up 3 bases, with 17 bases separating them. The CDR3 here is CASSRTGLPSYEQYF. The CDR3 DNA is TGTGCCAGCAGTCGAACGGGACTCCCGAGCTACGAGCAGTACTTC.

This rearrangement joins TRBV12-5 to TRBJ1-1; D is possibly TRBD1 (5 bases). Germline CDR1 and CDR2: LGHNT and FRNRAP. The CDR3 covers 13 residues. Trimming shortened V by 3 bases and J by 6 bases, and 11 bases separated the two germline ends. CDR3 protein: CASGFQGGAEAFF. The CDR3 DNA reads TGTGCTAGTGGTTTTCAGGGCGGCGCTGAAGCTTTCTTT.

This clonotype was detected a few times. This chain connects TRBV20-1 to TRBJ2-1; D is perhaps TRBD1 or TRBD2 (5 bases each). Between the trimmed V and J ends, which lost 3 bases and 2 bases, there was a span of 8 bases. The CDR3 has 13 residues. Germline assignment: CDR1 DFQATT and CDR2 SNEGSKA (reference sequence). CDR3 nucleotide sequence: TGCAGTGCTAGGACGGGACCCTACAATGAGCAGTTCTTC. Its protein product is CSARTGPYNEQFF.

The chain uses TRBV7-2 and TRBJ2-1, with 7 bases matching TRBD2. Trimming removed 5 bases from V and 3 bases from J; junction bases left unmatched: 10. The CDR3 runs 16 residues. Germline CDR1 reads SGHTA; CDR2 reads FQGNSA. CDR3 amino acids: CASSPGGLLIYNEQFF. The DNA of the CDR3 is TGTGCCAGCAGCCCGGGGGGACTACTAATCTACAATGAGCAGTTCTTC.

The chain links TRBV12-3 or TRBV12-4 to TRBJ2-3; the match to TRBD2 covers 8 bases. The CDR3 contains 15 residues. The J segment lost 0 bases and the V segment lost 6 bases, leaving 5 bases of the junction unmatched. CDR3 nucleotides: TGTGCCAGCAGGGGGCGGGGGGTTAGCACAGATACGCAGTATTTT. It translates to CASRGRGVSTDTQYF.

The CDR3 nucleotides are TGTGCCAGCAGTTACTCGGGGGAAGGCTACGAGCAGTACTTC. This sequence encodes CASSYSGEGYEQYF. The V call is TRBV6-6, the J call TRBJ2-7; D possibly matches TRBD1 or TRBD2 (5 bases each). This CDR3 has 14 amino acids. Germline V gives CDR1 MNHNY, CDR2 SVGAGI (reference sequence). Between the trimmed V and J ends, which lost 0 bases and 3 bases, there was a span of 9 bases.

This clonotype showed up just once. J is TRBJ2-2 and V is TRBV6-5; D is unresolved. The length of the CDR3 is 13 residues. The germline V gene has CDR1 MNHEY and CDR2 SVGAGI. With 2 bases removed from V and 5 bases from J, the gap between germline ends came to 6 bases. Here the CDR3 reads CASSYEGTGELFF. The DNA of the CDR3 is TGTGCCAGCAGTTACGAAGGGACCGGGGAGCTGTTTTTT.

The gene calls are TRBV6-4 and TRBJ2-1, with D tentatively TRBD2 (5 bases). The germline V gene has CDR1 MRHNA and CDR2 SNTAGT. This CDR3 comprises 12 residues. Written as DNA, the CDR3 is TGTGCGAGGGCCGCGACCTACAATGAGCAGTTCTTC. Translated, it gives CARAATYNEQFF.

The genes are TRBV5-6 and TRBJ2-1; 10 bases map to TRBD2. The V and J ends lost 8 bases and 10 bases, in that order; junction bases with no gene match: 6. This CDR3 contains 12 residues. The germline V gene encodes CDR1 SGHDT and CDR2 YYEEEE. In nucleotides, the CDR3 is TGTGCCAGTTCTAGCGGGGGCCCGGAGCAGTTCTTC. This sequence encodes CASSSGGPEQFF.

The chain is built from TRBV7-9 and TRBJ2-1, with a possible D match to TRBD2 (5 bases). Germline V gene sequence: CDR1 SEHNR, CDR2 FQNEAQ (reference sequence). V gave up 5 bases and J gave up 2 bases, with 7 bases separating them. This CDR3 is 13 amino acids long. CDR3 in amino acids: CASSREPYNEQFF. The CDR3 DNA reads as TGTGCCAGCAGCAGGGAGCCCTACAATGAGCAGTTCTTC.

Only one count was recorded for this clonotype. CDR3 protein: CASSLSQGSSSYEQYF. The CDR3 DNA reads as TGCGCCAGCAGCTTGAGCCAGGGCAGTTCCTCCTACGAGCAGTACTTC. V gene TRBV5-1 combines with J gene TRBJ2-7, with a tentative D call TRBD1 (5 bases). V dropped 1 base and J dropped 0 bases, with 14 bases sitting between them. This CDR3 comprises 16 residues. Germline CDR1 and CDR2: SGHRS and YFSETQ.

The CDR3 coding sequence is TGTGCCATCAAATCAGGGGGTTTTCGTTCGGAAGCTTTCTTT. It yields the protein CAIKSGGFRSEAFF. The V call is TRBV10-3, the J call TRBJ1-1; 7 bases align to TRBD1. V lost 7 bases and J lost 8; bases outside the gene matches: 13. CDR3 length: 14 residues. Germline values: CDR1 ENHRY, CDR2 SYGVKD.

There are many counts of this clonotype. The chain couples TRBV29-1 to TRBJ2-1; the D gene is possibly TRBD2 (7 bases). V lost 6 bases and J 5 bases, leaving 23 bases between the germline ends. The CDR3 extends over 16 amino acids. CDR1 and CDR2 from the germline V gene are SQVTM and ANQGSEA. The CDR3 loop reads CSVNPRGAPLHNEQFF. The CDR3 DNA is TGCAGCGTAAACCCCCGGGGGGCCCCCCTACACAATGAGCAGTTCTTC.

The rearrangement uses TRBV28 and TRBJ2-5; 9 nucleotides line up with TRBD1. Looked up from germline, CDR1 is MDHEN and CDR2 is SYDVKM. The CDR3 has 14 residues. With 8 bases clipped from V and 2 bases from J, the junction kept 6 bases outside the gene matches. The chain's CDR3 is CASGYRGLQETQYF. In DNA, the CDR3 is TGTGCCAGCGGCTACAGGGGGCTTCAAGAGACCCAGTACTTC.

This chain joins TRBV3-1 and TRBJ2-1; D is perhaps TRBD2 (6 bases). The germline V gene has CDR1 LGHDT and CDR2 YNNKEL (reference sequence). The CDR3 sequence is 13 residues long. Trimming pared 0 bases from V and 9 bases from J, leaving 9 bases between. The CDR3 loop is CASSQDPGAEQFF. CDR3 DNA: TGTGCCAGCAGCCAAGATCCGGGAGCTGAGCAGTTCTTC.

DNA of the CDR3: TGTGCCAGCAGCACTCGACCCGGGACAAAGAGCTCTGGGGCCAACGTCCTGACTTTC. This encodes CASSTRPGTKSSGANVLTF. The V call is TRBV6-5, the J call TRBJ2-6, with D possibly matching TRBD1 (6 bases). This CDR3 has 19 residues. Germline-derived CDR1 and CDR2 are MNHEY and SVGAGI. V was shortened by 6 bases and J by 0 bases, with 21 bases between the two germline ends.

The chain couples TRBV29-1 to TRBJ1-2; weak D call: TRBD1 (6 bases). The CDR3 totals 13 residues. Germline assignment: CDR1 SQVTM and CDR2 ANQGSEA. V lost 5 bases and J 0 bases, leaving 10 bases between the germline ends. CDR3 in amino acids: CSVQGTSNYGYTF. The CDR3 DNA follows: TGCAGCGTTCAGGGGACGTCTAACTATGGCTACACCTTC.

CDR3 coding DNA: TGTGCCAGCAGCTTAGCCGGAATAGACTACTATGGCTACACCTTC. Translated: CASSLAGIDYYGYTF. The chain uses TRBV7-9 and TRBJ1-2; D unclear. CDR1 and CDR2 (germline): SEHNR, FQNEAQ (reference sequence). Trimming stripped 0 bases from V and 3 bases from J, with 11 bases between. CDR3 length: 15 residues.

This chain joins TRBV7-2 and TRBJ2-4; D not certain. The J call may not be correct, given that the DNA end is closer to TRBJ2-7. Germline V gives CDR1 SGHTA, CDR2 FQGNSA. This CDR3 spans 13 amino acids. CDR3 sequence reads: CASSFEAGYEQYF. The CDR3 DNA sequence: TGTGCCAGCAGCTTTGAGGCAGGCTACGAGCAGTACTTC.

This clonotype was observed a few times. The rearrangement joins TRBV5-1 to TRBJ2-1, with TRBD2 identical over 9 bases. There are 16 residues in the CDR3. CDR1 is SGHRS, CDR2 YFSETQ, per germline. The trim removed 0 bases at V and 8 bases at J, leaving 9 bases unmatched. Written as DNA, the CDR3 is TGCGCCAGCAGCTTGGACGATAGCGGGAGCGGCTATGAGCAGTTCTTC. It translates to CASSLDDSGSGYEQFF.

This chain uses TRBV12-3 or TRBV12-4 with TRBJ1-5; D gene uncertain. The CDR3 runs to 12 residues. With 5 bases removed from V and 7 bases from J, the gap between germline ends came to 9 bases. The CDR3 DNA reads TGTGCCAGCAGTGAAAGAGCCCAGCCCCAGCATTTT. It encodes CASSERAQPQHF.

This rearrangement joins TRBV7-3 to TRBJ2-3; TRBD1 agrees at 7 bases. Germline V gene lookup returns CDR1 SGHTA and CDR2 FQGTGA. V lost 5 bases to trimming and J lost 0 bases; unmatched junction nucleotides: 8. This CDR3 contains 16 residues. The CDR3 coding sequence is TGTGCCAGCAGCCCCGAGGGACAGCCAAGCACAGATACGCAGTATTTT. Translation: CASSPEGQPSTDTQYF.